A selection of T cell receptor beta chains follows, all from one sample in a study of T cell responses to AZD1222 COVID-19 vaccine. TCRdb keeps only in-frame clones here, not all; method: immunoSEQ multiplex PCR. The repertoire holds 100,000 to 150,000 clones, with 90% as singletons. Source: peripheral blood, taken on day 0 of AZD1222 vaccination. The source of these receptors is an adult in good health. CDR3s include the opening cysteine and the closing phenylalanine or tryptophan. Fields, in order: CDR3 DNA, CDR3 protein, J gene, V gene, clone size, D gene. D genes are given only for firm matches. Size tells how often a clone was seen (once, few, many) or the class of an expanded clone, and some rows leave it out.

TGTGCCAGCAGCCAAGATGGGGGGAACACTGAAGCTTTCTTT | CASSQDGGNTEAFF | TRBJ1-1 | TRBV3-1/TRBV3-2 | NA | NA
TGTGCCAGCAGCCTGGACAGCAACTATGGCTACACCTTC | CASSLDSNYGYTF | TRBJ1-2 | TRBV7-8 | NA | NA
TGTGCCACCAGCGGATGGACAAGCCAAGAGACCCAGTACTTC | CATSGWTSQETQYF | TRBJ2-5 | TRBV15 | NA | NA
TGTGCCAGCACTAACAGGGGGGGCATGAACACTGAAGCTTTCTTT | CASTNRGGMNTEAFF | TRBJ1-1 | TRBV7-3 | NA | TRBD1
TGTGCCAGCAGCGAAGATGGGGGACTAGCGGTAACTGGGAACGGCGGTGAGGAGCTGTTTTTT | CASSEDGGLAVTGNGGEELFF | TRBJ2-2 | TRBV3-1/TRBV3-2 | NA | TRBD2
TGTGCCAGCAGTGAAGGGGTTGGGGGCAATCAGCCCCAGCATTTT | CASSEGVGGNQPQHF | TRBJ1-5 | TRBV2 | NA | NA
TGTGCCAGCAGCTTACCACGGGGGCCTCACACCGGGGAGCTGTTTTTT | CASSLPRGPHTGELFF | TRBJ2-2 | TRBV7-3 | NA | NA
TGTGCCAGCAGCCAGTTGGGGGGGTATAATAGCAATCAGCCCCAGCATTTT | CASSQLGGYNSNQPQHF | TRBJ1-5 | TRBV7-8 | NA | NA
TGTGCCAGCAGCCCCGCGGGACTCCCTCCCGCGGTAGGGCAGTTCTTC | CASSPAGLPPAVGQFF | TRBJ2-1 | TRBV5-6 | NA | NA
TGTGCCAGCAGTTCTCCGAACACCGGGGAGCTGTTTTTT | CASSSPNTGELFF | TRBJ2-2 | TRBV28 | NA | NA
TGTGCCAGCGAGACAGGGAAAGGGTCCTACAATGAGCAGTTCTTC | CASETGKGSYNEQFF | TRBJ2-1 | TRBV6-5 | NA | TRBD1
TGTGCCAGCAGCGCCGGGACTAGCGGGAGGATAATCTACGAGCAGTACTTC | CASSAGTSGRIIYEQYF | TRBJ2-7 | TRBV9 | NA | TRBD2
TGTGCCAGCAGGGACAGGACCTTATATGGCTACACCTTC | CASRDRTLYGYTF | TRBJ1-2 | TRBV2 | NA | TRBD1
TGTGCCAGCAGCCTATTCGGGACAGCGAGCAATCAGCCCCAGCATTTT | CASSLFGTASNQPQHF | TRBJ1-5 | TRBV28 | NA | TRBD1
TGTGCCAGCAGTTACCGACAGGGTGCCGATGAGCAGTTCTTC | CASSYRQGADEQFF | TRBJ2-1 | TRBV11-2 | NA | TRBD1
TGTGCCAGCTCACCACCGTTGGGCTGGGAGCAGTACTTC | CASSPPLGWEQYF | TRBJ2-7 | TRBV18 | NA | NA
TGTGCCAGCAGCGTACAGGGACCCAGCTCTGGAAACACCATATATTTT | CASSVQGPSSGNTIYF | TRBJ1-3 | TRBV7-2 | NA | NA
TGTGCCAGCAGCGTAGTTCCAGGCGGAAACACCATATATTTT | CASSVVPGGNTIYF | TRBJ1-3 | TRBV9 | NA | NA
TGTGCCAGCAGCGCGACTAGCGGGAGTTACAATGAGCAGTTCTTC | CASSATSGSYNEQFF | TRBJ2-1 | TRBV9 | NA | TRBD2
TGTGCCAGCAGCCCCGGGACAGGCTATGGCTACACCTTC | CASSPGTGYGYTF | TRBJ1-2 | TRBV7-2 | NA | TRBD1
TGTGCCAGCAGCCTCACCGCCGATCCTAGCGGGAGCTACGAGCAGTACTTC | CASSLTADPSGSYEQYF | TRBJ2-7 | TRBV7-8 | few | TRBD2
TGTGCCAGCAGCTTCAACGGGGGGACTAATGAAAAACTGTTTTTT | CASSFNGGTNEKLFF | TRBJ1-4 | TRBV5-8 | NA | NA
TGTGCCAGCAGCGTAGGAGACAGGGCCGCCTACGAGCAGTACTTC | CASSVGDRAAYEQYF | TRBJ2-7 | TRBV9 | NA | TRBD1
TGTGCCAGCAGTTACGGACAGGCTACTGGAAACACCATATATTTT | CASSYGQATGNTIYF | TRBJ1-3 | TRBV6-5 | NA | TRBD1
TGTGCCAGTAGTATCTTTGGAGGGGGCCAAGATGGCTACACCTTC | CASSIFGGGQDGYTF | TRBJ1-2 | TRBV19 | NA | TRBD1
TGTGCCAGCAGCCCGTGGAATAGAGGGACCGGGGAGCTGTTTTTT | CASSPWNRGTGELFF | TRBJ2-2 | TRBV21-1 | NA | NA
TGTGCCAGCAGCGAACTAGAAGAAGAGACCCAGTACTTC | CASSELEEETQYF | TRBJ2-5 | TRBV2 | NA | NA
TGTGCCATCAGTGGGACGGGAAACACTGAAGCTTTCTTT | CAISGTGNTEAFF | TRBJ1-1 | TRBV10-3 | NA | NA
TGTGCCAGCAGTGACATTAGGAGGTCCTACAATGAGCAGTTCTTC | CASSDIRRSYNEQFF | TRBJ2-1 | TRBV2 | NA | NA
TGCGCCAGCAGTCAATGCGGGCTACAGGGGGCGCGAAAACTGTTTTTT | CASSQCGLQGARKLFF | TRBJ1-4 | TRBV23-1 | NA | TRBD1
TGCGCCAGCAGTTGGACAGGGCCCTATCAGCCCCAGCATTTT | CASSWTGPYQPQHF | TRBJ1-5 | TRBV10-1 | NA | TRBD1
TGTGCCAGCCGAAGGGCTCCATCCTACGAGCAGTACTTC | CASRRAPSYEQYF | TRBJ2-7 | TRBV2 | NA | NA
TGTGCCAGCAGCTTGGGGACGAGGGGAGTGGGTACTGAAGCTTTCTTT | CASSLGTRGVGTEAFF | TRBJ1-1 | TRBV7-6 | NA | NA
TGTGCCAGCAGCGCACAAGGACAGGGGGCGTTTTCCGGGGAGCTGTTTTTT | CASSAQGQGAFSGELFF | TRBJ2-2 | TRBV21-1 | NA | NA
TGTGCCAGCTCACCGTCGGATGGCTACACCTTC | CASSPSDGYTF | TRBJ1-2 | TRBV18 | NA | NA
TGTGCCAGCAGTCCTACGGTCGCGAGCAATCAGCCCCAGCATTTT | CASSPTVASNQPQHF | TRBJ1-5 | TRBV6-5 | NA | NA
TGTGCCAGCAGCGTAGAGGGGGGCACTGAAGCTTTCTTT | CASSVEGGTEAFF | TRBJ1-1 | TRBV9 | NA | NA
TGTGCCAGCAGCCAGGGGACGGCTACCTACGAGCAGTACTTC | CASSQGTATYEQYF | TRBJ2-7 | TRBV3-1/TRBV3-2 | NA | NA
TGTGCCAGCAAAAGTCAAAAATCGGGACAGCAACCATATGGCTACACCTTC | CASKSQKSGQQPYGYTF | TRBJ1-2 | TRBV11-3 | few | TRBD1
TGTGCCAGCAGCGTGGACCCAGGGGGGTCAGACTATGGCTACACCTTC | CASSVDPGGSDYGYTF | TRBJ1-2 | TRBV9 | NA | TRBD1
TGTGCCAGCAGCTTAGTCCCGAACACTGAAGCTTTCTTT | CASSLVPNTEAFF | TRBJ1-1 | TRBV11-3 | NA | NA
TGTGCCAGCAGCCAAGGGACTAGCGGGAGTATTGATGAGCAGTTCTTC | CASSQGTSGSIDEQFF | TRBJ2-1 | TRBV11-3 | NA | TRBD2
TGTGCCAGCAGTATCGGGACAGAACCTTACGAGCAGTACTTC | CASSIGTEPYEQYF | TRBJ2-7 | TRBV9 | once | TRBD1
TGTGCCAGCAGACCCGGACAGGGTGGCTACACCTTC | CASRPGQGGYTF | TRBJ1-2 | TRBV27 | NA | TRBD1
TGTGCCAGCAGTTGGGGGCTGAACACTGAAGCTTTCTTT | CASSWGLNTEAFF | TRBJ1-1 | TRBV27 | NA | NA
TGTGCCAGCAGTTGGGCAGGGAACTATGGCTACACCTTC | CASSWAGNYGYTF | TRBJ1-2 | TRBV27 | NA | NA
TGTGCCAGCAGCTACGGGACAGCTGGAAACACCATATATTTT | CASSYGTAGNTIYF | TRBJ1-3 | TRBV6-6 | NA | TRBD1
TGTGCCAGCGTACCTTCGACAGCCCCGAACACTGAAGCTTTCTTT | CASVPSTAPNTEAFF | TRBJ1-1 | TRBV7-6 | NA | NA
TGCGCCAGCAGCCAAGAAGTAAAATCCTACGAGCAGTACTTC | CASSQEVKSYEQYF | TRBJ2-7 | TRBV4-3 | NA | NA
TGTGCCTGGAGTGTAAGGCTTCGTGGCACAGATACGCAGTATTTT | CAWSVRLRGTDTQYF | TRBJ2-3 | TRBV30 | NA | NA
TGTGCCAGCAGCTTAGGAACAGACAATTCACCCCTCCACTTT | CASSLGTDNSPLHF | TRBJ1-6 | TRBV7-3 | NA | NA
TGTGCCAGCAGCGTAGGAGGGGGGGGGCTCATTCAAGAGACCCAGTACTTC | CASSVGGGGLIQETQYF | TRBJ2-5 | TRBV9 | NA | NA
TGTGCCAGCAGCTTACTTCAGGGGGCTACAAACATTCAGTACTTC | CASSLLQGATNIQYF | TRBJ2-4 | TRBV5-6 | NA | TRBD1